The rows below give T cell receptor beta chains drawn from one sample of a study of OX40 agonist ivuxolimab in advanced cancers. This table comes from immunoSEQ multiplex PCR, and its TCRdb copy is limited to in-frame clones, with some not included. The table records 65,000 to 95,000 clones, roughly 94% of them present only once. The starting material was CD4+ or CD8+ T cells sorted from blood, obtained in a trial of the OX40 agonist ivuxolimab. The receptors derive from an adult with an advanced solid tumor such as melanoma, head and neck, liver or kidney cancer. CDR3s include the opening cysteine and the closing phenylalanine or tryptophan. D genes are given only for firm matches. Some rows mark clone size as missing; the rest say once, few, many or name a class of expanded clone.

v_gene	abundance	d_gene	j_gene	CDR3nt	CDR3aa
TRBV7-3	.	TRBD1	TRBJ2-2	TGTGCCAGCAGCTTACCGGGACAGGGGGGTACCGGGGAGCTGTTTTTT	CASSLPGQGGTGELFF
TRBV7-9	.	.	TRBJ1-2	TGTGCCAGCAGCTTAGGAGACAGAGCCTTCTATGGCTACACCTTC	CASSLGDRAFYGYTF
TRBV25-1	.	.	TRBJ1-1	TGTGCCAGCAGTGAATTCAGCGTACATATGAACACTGAAGCTTTCTTT	CASSEFSVHMNTEAFF
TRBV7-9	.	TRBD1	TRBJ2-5	TGTGCCAGCAGCTTCCGGGACAGGGGGCTGGAGACCCAGTACTTC	CASSFRDRGLETQYF
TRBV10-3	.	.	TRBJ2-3	TGTGCCATGGGTGGCGGTATTCAAGATACGCAGTATTTT	CAMGGGIQDTQYF
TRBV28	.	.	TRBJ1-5	TGTGCCAGCAGTTCCCCCGGCGGGGGGCTCAATCAGCCCCAGCATTTT	CASSSPGGGLNQPQHF
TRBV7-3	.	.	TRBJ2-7	TGTGCCAGCAGCTTAATTAGGGCGTCTCCGGAGCAGTACTTC	CASSLIRASPEQYF
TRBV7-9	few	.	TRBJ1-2	TGTGCCAGCAGCTTAGCTGGGGATGGCTACACCTTC	CASSLAGDGYTF
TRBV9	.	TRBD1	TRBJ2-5	TGTGCCAGCAGCTTCCGGGACAGCCAAGAGACCCAGTACTTC	CASSFRDSQETQYF
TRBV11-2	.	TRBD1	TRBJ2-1	TGTGCCAGCAGCTTAGATCTCGCAGGGGGCTGGGATGAGCAGTTCTTC	CASSLDLAGGWDEQFF
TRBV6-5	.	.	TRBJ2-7	TGTGCCAGCAGTTACAAGAGCTCCTACGAGCAGTACTTC	CASSYKSSYEQYF
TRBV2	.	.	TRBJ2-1	TGTGCCAGCAGGGGGCCTTCCTACAATGAGCAGTTCTTC	CASRGPSYNEQFF
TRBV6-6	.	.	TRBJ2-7	TGTGCCAGCAGTTACTCAAGCGAGGGTCCTACCTACGAGCAGTACTTC	CASSYSSEGPTYEQYF
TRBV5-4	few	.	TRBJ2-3	TGTGCCAGCAGCACAACAGGAGACCGCACAGATACGCAGTATTTT	CASSTTGDRTDTQYF
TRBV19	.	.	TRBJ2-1	TGTGCCAGTAGTATATCTTACGGGAATGAGCAGTTCTTC	CASSISYGNEQFF
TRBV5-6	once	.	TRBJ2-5	TGTGCCAGCAGTCGGGTGGGGCAGCCTTTCCAAGAGACCCAGTACTTC	CASSRVGQPFQETQYF
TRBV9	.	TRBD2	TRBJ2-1	TGTGCCAGCAGCGAGGGCACTGATTGGGAGCGGGAGCATGGTGAGCAGTTCTTC	CASSEGTDWEREHGEQFF
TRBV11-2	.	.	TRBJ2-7	TGTGCCAGCAGCTTAGAGGCCAAAACCCCAGGGGACTTC	CASSLEAKTPGDF
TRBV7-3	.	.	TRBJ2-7	TGTGCCAGCAGCTTAAATGGCGGGGCTCGCGCCTACGAGCAGTACTTC	CASSLNGGARAYEQYF
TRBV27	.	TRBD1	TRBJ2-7	TGTGCCAGCAGTTTATCAGGGACAGGGGGTGGCGAGCAGTACTTC	CASSLSGTGGGEQYF
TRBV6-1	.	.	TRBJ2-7	TGTGCCAGCAGTTTGAGTGACCTCTGGGAGCAGTACTTC	CASSLSDLWEQYF
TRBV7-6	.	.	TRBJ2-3	TGTGCCAGCAGCTTAGCGGGAGTAACGGATACGCAGTATTTT	CASSLAGVTDTQYF
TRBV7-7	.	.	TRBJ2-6	TGTGCCAGCAGCGAACTCCCAGTGCCACAAAGTCGGGCCAACGTCCTGACTTTC	CASSELPVPQSRANVLTF
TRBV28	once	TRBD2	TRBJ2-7	TGTGCCATCAAGCGGGGGGGGTGGAACGAGCAGTACTTC	CAIKRGGWNEQYF
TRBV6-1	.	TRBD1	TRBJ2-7	TGTGCCAGCAGTGAAACAGGGGGCTTCGAGCAGTACTTC	CASSETGGFEQYF
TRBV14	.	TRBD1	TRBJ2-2	TGTGCCAGCAGCCAAGTCGAGACAGGGGACACCGGGGAGCTGTTTTTT	CASSQVETGDTGELFF
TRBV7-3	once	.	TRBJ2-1	TGTGCCAGCAGCTTAATCTCGACGGGTTACAATGAGCAGTTCTTC	CASSLISTGYNEQFF